One sample yielded the 3 T cell receptor beta chains listed below, sequenced in a study of CD8+ T cells in alopecia areata. Following extraction, RNA underwent reverse transcription to cDNA, which served as the sequencing template. The assay was immunoSEQ multiplex PCR, and TCRdb's table has in-frame clones only and misses some. Recorded here are 90,000 to 130,000 clones, none singletons. The source material was lesional skin. The source is a C3H/HeJ mouse with alopecia areata. Mouse MHC haplotype: H2-k.

Concerning this clone itself: Each gene name is a mouse one. The read halts 4 residues ahead of the CDR3 end, with the missing end drawn from the germline J gene. The V gene is TRBV13-3, the J gene TRBJ2-3; 7 bases are shared with TRBD2. CDR3 length equals 17 residues. Trimming removed 0 bases from V and 0 bases from J; junction bases left unmatched: 7. Germline V lookup: CDR1 NNHDY, CDR2 SYVADS. The covered CDR3 bases are TGTGCCAGCAGTGATGAAGCTGGGGGACCTAGTGCAGAA. Translating it yields CASSDEAGGPSAE. The CDR3 reads in full as CASSDEAGGPSAETLYF.

This clone was detected a few times. Mouse gene names and germline throughout. The read finishes 4 residues shy of the CDR3 end, and the germline J gene is used to complete it. This chain connects TRBV19 to TRBJ2-1; 7 bases match TRBD1. Germline loops: CDR1 FNHDT, CDR2 SITEND (reference sequence). After removal of 3 bases from V and 4 bases from J, the junction contained 4 bases not matched to a gene. The CDR3 extends over 14 amino acids. CDR3 residues: CASSTSGQYAEQFF. Incomplete CDR3 DNA: TGTGCCAGCAGTACCTCGGGACAGTATGCT. Full variable domain (outside the CDR3, taken from reference TRBV19 and TRBJ2-1): GGIITQTPKFLIGQEGQKLTLKCQQNFNHDTMYWYRQDSGKGLRLIYYSITENDLQKGDLSEGYDASREKKSSFSLTVTSAQKNEMAVFLCASSTSGQYAEQFFGPGTRLTVL.

Concerning this clone: The protein given in TCRdb and the translation of the DNA differ at residue 11, and the sequence presented here derives from the DNA. Gene names and germline match the mouse. The sequence runs out 3 residues before the end of the CDR3; the remainder is reconstructed from the germline J gene. The chain carries TRBV29 and TRBJ1-3; D is undetermined. V lost 2 bases to trimming and J lost 3 bases, with 8 bases between them. The CDR3 loop spans 14 amino acids. Germline V CDR1 and CDR2: MSHET, SYDVDS. This CDR3 is CASSLVGFGNTLYF. CDR3 bases read: TGTGCTAGCAGTTTAGTAGGGTTTGGAAATACG.